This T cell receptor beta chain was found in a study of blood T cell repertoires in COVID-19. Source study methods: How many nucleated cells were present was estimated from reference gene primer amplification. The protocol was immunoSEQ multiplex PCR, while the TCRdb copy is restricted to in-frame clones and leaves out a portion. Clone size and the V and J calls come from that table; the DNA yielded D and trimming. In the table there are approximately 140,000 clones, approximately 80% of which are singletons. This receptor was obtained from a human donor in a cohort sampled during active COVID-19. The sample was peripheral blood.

CDR3 sequence: CASIRGVPGTTEAFF. Written as DNA, the CDR3 is TGTGCCAGTATTAGAGGGGTGCCAGGGACAACTGAAGCTTTCTTT. The chain links TRBV19 to TRBJ1-1, with D perhaps matching TRBD1 (6 bases). Germline V gene data show CDR1 as LNHDA and CDR2 as SQIVND (reference sequence). There are 15 residues in the CDR3. Trimming shortened V by 7 bases and J by 5 bases, and 20 bases separated the two germline ends.